This TCR beta chain was profiled in a study of OX40 agonist ivuxolimab in advanced cancers. Study observations and caveats: Dosing at 0.1 to 3.0 mg/kg was accompanied by clonal expansion of CD4+ and CD8+ blood T cells by week 6. Among the lowest peripheral clonal expansion occurred in 0.1-3.0 mg/kg partial responders. Not determined was the antigen specificity of the expanded peripheral T cells. Researchers report that CD8+ T cells had, on average, more expanded clones than CD4+.

CDR3 length: 14 residues. Losses at the gene ends were 2 bases for V and 3 bases for J; bases not matched to a gene: 4. The germline gives CDR1 MNHEY, CDR2 SMNVEV (reference sequence). Sequencing used immunoSEQ multiplex PCR; TCRdb keeps in-frame clones, though not all of them. The table shows approximately 70,000 clones, with around 86% occurring only once. Concerning this clone: What it recognizes is unknown.

This clonotype was sampled from an adult with an advanced solid tumor such as melanoma, head and neck, liver or kidney cancer. V is TRBV27 and J is TRBJ2-7; 7 bases line up with TRBD1. The sequencing here drew on CD4+ or CD8+ T cells sorted from blood, taken in a trial of the OX40 agonist ivuxolimab. CDR3 bases: TGTGCCAGCAGTTTAGGGGACAGAGGCTACGAGCAGTACTTC. Translation: CASSLGDRGYEQYF.